The 26 T cell receptor beta chains reported below all come from one sample, sequenced in a study of CD8 T cells in ankylosing spondylitis. Study-wide findings and caveats: In ankylosing spondylitis blood, a motif of roughly 8 highly homologous TCR beta variants appeared characteristic.

Antigens for these TCRs are unknown. TCRdb ran MiXCR on the 5' RACE reads and lists one entry per CDR3 protein. This repertoire shows more than 300,000 distinct CDR3 sequences, less than 10% found once; its top ten account for roughly 14%. The sample was blood, either unsorted or a sorted T cell fraction (not recorded which). These receptors came from a male donor with ankylosing spondylitis.

The table lists this clonotype with a few counts. The chain joins TRBV9 to TRBJ1-1; 7 positions agree with TRBD1. After removal of 4 bases from V and 1 base from J, the junction contained 4 bases not matched to a gene. CDR3 length equals 14 residues. Germline CDR1 and CDR2: SGDLS and YYNGEE. The CDR3 spells CASSIDRANTEAFF. In DNA form, the CDR3 reads TGTGCCAGCAGCATCGACAGGGCGAACACTGAAGCTTTCTTT.

The sample holds many counts of this clonotype. The genes are TRBV12-3 or TRBV12-4 and TRBJ2-2, with unresolved D. This CDR3 spans 12 amino acids. Trimming left V 5 bases short and J 6 bases short, with 7 bases between. The CDR3: CASSGPAGELFF. CDR3 nucleotides: TGTGCCAGCAGTGGCCCTGCCGGGGAGCTGTTTTTT.

This clonotype has more than one count but fewer than ten. The CDR3 loop reads CASSQFGGGSVGELFF. The CDR3 DNA is TGTGCCAGCAGCCAATTTGGCGGTGGCTCTGTCGGGGAGCTGTTTTTT. V usage is TRBV2 and J usage is TRBJ2-2; D is uncertain. The CDR3 consists of 16 residues. V dropped 6 bases and J dropped 7 bases, with 21 bases sitting between them. Germline-derived CDR1 and CDR2 are SNHLY and FYNNEI. Based on the CDR3 plus reference TRBV2 and TRBJ2-2, the full variable domain is EPEVTQTPSHQVTQMGQEVILRCVPISNHLYFYWYRQILGQKVEFLVSFYNNEISEKSEIFDDQFSVERPDGSNFTLKIRSTKLEDSAMYFCASSQFGGGSVGELFFGEGSRLTVL.

V usage is TRBV20-1 and J usage is TRBJ2-7; a possible D gene is TRBD2 (6 bases). This CDR3 has 15 amino acids. The ends were cut back, 0 bases at V and 1 base at J, with 13 bases in the middle. Germline V CDR1 and CDR2: DFQATT, SNEGSKA (reference sequence). The DNA of the CDR3 is TGCAGTGCTAGAGATATCCGGGGGAATTCCTACGAGCAGTACTTC. Residues: CSARDIRGNSYEQYF.

The chain is built from TRBV29-1 and TRBJ2-1; D gene ambiguous. Germline CDR1 and CDR2: SQVTM and ANQGSEA. The length of the CDR3 is 12 residues. Trimming pared 6 bases from V and 4 bases from J, leaving 10 bases between. The CDR3: CSVLEFYNEQFF. CDR3 nucleotide sequence: TGCAGCGTCCTTGAGTTTTACAATGAGCAGTTCTTC.

The chain combines TRBV6-4 with TRBJ2-1; no reliable D call. The CDR3 spans 13 residues. Germline loops: CDR1 MRHNA, CDR2 SNTAGT. V lost 10 bases to trimming and J lost 5 bases, with 15 bases between them. CDR3 sequence (DNA): TGTGCCACCCTCTGGCACATTAACAATGAGCAGTTCTTC. As protein: CATLWHINNEQFF.

This clonotype was recorded once. This rearrangement joins TRBV12-3 or TRBV12-4 to TRBJ1-2; 7 bases are shared with TRBD1. This CDR3 contains 14 residues. Trimming removed 4 bases from V and 6 bases from J; junction bases left unmatched: 8. The CDR3 here is CASSSGTATNGYTF. CDR3 bases: TGTGCCAGCAGTTCCGGGACAGCCACTAATGGCTACACCTTC.

The gene calls are TRBV5-1 and TRBJ1-4; D gene unclear. V was trimmed by 8 bases and J by 4 bases, leaving 12 bases between them. CDR1 is SGHRS and CDR2 is YFSETQ in the germline V gene. This CDR3 is 13 amino acids long. The CDR3 sequence is CARSRALNEKLFF. Here the CDR3 DNA reads TGCGCCAGAAGCCGGGCCCTTAATGAAAAACTGTTTTTT.

The gene calls are TRBV2 and TRBJ2-3; 8 bases line up with TRBD1. V shed 4 bases, J shed 5 bases, and the junction held 2 bases outside the gene matches. Germline assignment: CDR1 SNHLY and CDR2 FYNNEI. The CDR3 loop spans 13 amino acids. The CDR3 reads CASSGQGIDTQYF. Written as DNA, the CDR3 is TGTGCCAGCAGTGGACAGGGGATAGATACGCAGTATTTT.

The gene calls are TRBV7-2 and TRBJ2-7, with 7 positions matching TRBD2. V was pared by 5 bases and J by 1 base, with 8 bases of the junction left unmatched. Germline CDR1 and CDR2: SGHTA and FQGNSA. The CDR3 totals 15 residues. The CDR3 DNA is TGTGCCAGCAGCCAAACTAGCGCCCGTTCCTACGAGCAGTACTTC. Protein sequence: CASSQTSARSYEQYF.

The chain links TRBV28 to TRBJ2-4; possible D gene TRBD2, 5 bases. V lost 7 bases and J 6 bases, leaving 13 bases between the germline ends. There are 13 residues in the CDR3. The germline gives CDR1 MDHEN, CDR2 SYDVKM. CDR3 DNA: TGTGCCAGCACTAGACCCGGGATAAACATTCAGTACTTC. Residues: CASTRPGINIQYF. Filled out from reference TRBV28 and TRBJ2-4, the complete variable domain reads DVKVTQSSRYLVKRTGEKVFLECVQDMDHENMFWYRQDPGLGLRLIYFSYDVKMKEKGDIPEGYSVSREKKERFSLILESASTNQTSMYLCASTRPGINIQYFGAGTRLSVL.

This clonotype was seen repeatedly, ten times or more. The chain is built from TRBV18 and TRBJ2-7; 8 bases are a match to TRBD1. CDR3 length: 16 amino acids. Germline V gives CDR1 KGHSH, CDR2 LQKENI. V lost 3 bases and J lost 1; bases outside the gene matches: 8. The CDR3 DNA sequence: TGTGCCAGCTCACCGCGGACAGGGACCAAATCCTACGAGCAGTACTTC. Translation gives CASSPRTGTKSYEQYF.

The CDR3 is CSARDRDNYEQYF. The CDR3 DNA follows: TGCAGTGCTAGAGACCGGGACAACTACGAGCAGTACTTC. The chain links TRBV20-1 to TRBJ2-7, with D possibly being TRBD1 (6 bases). The germline CDR1 and CDR2 sequences are DFQATT and SNEGSKA (reference sequence). V dropped 0 bases and J dropped 3 bases, with 9 bases sitting between them. The CDR3 has 13 residues.

This rearrangement joins TRBV20-1 to TRBJ1-1; TRBD1 might be the D (5 bases). Deletions cut 6 bases from V and 6 bases from J, with 23 bases between. The V gene's germline CDR1 is DFQATT and CDR2 SNEGSKA (reference sequence). The CDR3 covers 15 residues. CDR3 DNA sequence: TGCAGTGCCCCTGACTCGGGGGGAAGTGACTCTGAAGCTTTCTTT. This translates into CSAPDSGGSDSEAFF.

This clonotype was recorded many times. J is TRBJ2-2 and V is TRBV10-3; D possibly corresponds to TRBD2 (6 bases). This CDR3 contains 14 residues. V dropped 6 bases and J dropped 0 bases, with 8 bases sitting between them. Germline CDR1 reads ENHRY; CDR2 reads SYGVKD. As DNA, the CDR3 is TGTGCCATCAGGGGCGGGGCGAACACCGGGGAGCTGTTTTTT. Translating gives CAIRGGANTGELFF.

This clonotype was seen only a few times. The genes are TRBV2 and TRBJ2-2; the match to TRBD2 covers 12 bases. This CDR3 spans 17 amino acids. The germline CDR1 and CDR2 sequences are SNHLY and FYNNEI. V was clipped by 6 bases and J by 0 bases; unmatched bases: 5. CDR3 loop: CASSRTSGRTNTGELFF. In nucleotides, the CDR3 is TGTGCCAGCAGCCGTACTAGCGGGAGGACGAACACCGGGGAGCTGTTTTTT. Combining the CDR3 with reference TRBV2 and TRBJ2-2 gives the whole variable domain EPEVTQTPSHQVTQMGQEVILRCVPISNHLYFYWYRQILGQKVEFLVSFYNNEISEKSEIFDDQFSVERPDGSNFTLKIRSTKLEDSAMYFCASSRTSGRTNTGELFFGEGSRLTVL.

This clonotype has at least ten counts. The gene calls are TRBV20-1 and TRBJ2-1, with no clear D. V was clipped by 3 bases and J by 8 bases, with 8 bases between them. The germline V gene has CDR1 DFQATT and CDR2 SNEGSKA (reference sequence). The CDR3 loop spans 11 amino acids. CDR3 in DNA: TGCAGTGCTAGGGCGAGGCATGAGCAGTTCTTC. Translation: CSARARHEQFF.

Concerning this clonotype: A much bigger clone sits one base away, suggesting this may be a read error. The rearrangement joins TRBV29-1 to TRBJ2-2; 11 bases agree with TRBD1. The CDR3 spans 15 residues. The junction had 8 bases not matched to a gene; V was cut back by 7 bases and J by 4 bases. Germline V CDR1 and CDR2: SQVTM, ANQGSEA. The CDR3 region is CSGSVGQGATGELFF. CDR3 coding DNA: TGCAGCGGCAGCGTAGGACAGGGGGCCACCGGGGAGCTGTTTTTT.

As for this clonotype: A much larger clone is a single base away; this may be a read error. The chain is built from TRBV27 and TRBJ2-3; either TRBD1 or TRBD2 may fit D (5 bases each). Germline CDR1 reads MNHEY; CDR2 reads SMNVEV (reference sequence). CDR3 length equals 14 residues. Deletions cut 7 bases from V and 2 bases from J, with 13 bases between. DNA for the CDR3: TGTGCCAGCACTACCGGGGCAAACACAGATACGCAGTATTTT. Its protein product is CASTTGANTDTQYF.

In this sample, this clonotype turned up a few times. This sequence joins TRBV4-1 and TRBJ2-1, with 12 bases lining up with TRBD2. The CDR3 consists of 15 residues. Germline lookup yields CDR1 MGHRA and CDR2 YSYEKL. The junction had 6 bases not matched to a gene; V was cut back by 1 base and J by 11 bases. The CDR3 DNA reads TGCGCCAGCAGCCAAGGGACTAGCGGGGCCATTCAGCAGTTCTTC. Its protein is CASSQGTSGAIQQFF.

This clonotype was observed a few times. The gene calls are TRBV5-1 and TRBJ2-7; D is ambiguous. CDR1 is SGHRS and CDR2 is YFSETQ in the germline V gene. Trimming pared 0 bases from V and 6 bases from J, leaving 10 bases between. The length of the CDR3 is 13 residues. In nucleotides, the CDR3 is TGCGCCAGCAGCTTGGGGCCAATGGGCGAGCAGTACTTC. Protein sequence: CASSLGPMGEQYF. Filled out from reference TRBV5-1 and TRBJ2-7, the complete variable domain reads KAGVTQTPRYLIKTRGQQVTLSCSPISGHRSVSWYQQTPGQGLQFLFEYFSETQRNKGNFPGRFSGRQFSNSRSEMNVSTLELGDSALYLCASSLGPMGEQYFGPGTRLTVT.

In this sample, this clonotype turned up many times. The chain employs TRBV20-1 and TRBJ2-3, with D possibly being TRBD1 or TRBD2 (6 bases each). CDR3 length: 11 amino acids. The germline V gene has CDR1 DFQATT and CDR2 SNEGSKA (reference sequence). Trimming pared 5 bases from V and 9 bases from J, leaving 12 bases between. In DNA form, the CDR3 reads TGCAGTGCTGAGCAGGGGAGGACGCAGTATTTT. Translating it yields CSAEQGRTQYF.

The chain joins TRBV5-1 to TRBJ2-6, with D possibly TRBD2 on 5 matching bases. Looked up from germline, CDR1 is SGHRS and CDR2 is YFSETQ. V was trimmed by 1 base and J by 2 bases, leaving 10 bases between them. The CDR3 totals 16 residues. The CDR3 DNA reads as TGCGCCAGCAGCTTGTCACCAGCGGCTGGGGCCAACGTCCTGACTTTC. Protein: CASSLSPAAGANVLTF.

J is TRBJ2-1 and V is TRBV5-6; D may be TRBD1 (6 bases). CDR1 is SGHDT, CDR2 YYEEEE, per germline. This CDR3 spans 15 amino acids. Trimming cost V 8 bases and J 8 bases, with 23 bases left between them. The CDR3 sequence: CASVQGGYANDEQFF. For the CDR3, the DNA is TGTGCCAGTGTACAGGGTGGGTATGCGAATGATGAGCAGTTCTTC.

This clonotype was seen ten or more times. The CDR3: CASSRAYGVGLEQYF. The CDR3 DNA sequence: TGCGCCAGCAGCCGGGCTTATGGGGTTGGGCTCGAGCAGTACTTC. The chain uses TRBV5-1 and TRBJ2-7; unclear D gene. The germline gives CDR1 SGHRS, CDR2 YFSETQ. The CDR3 length is 15 residues. Trimming removed 4 bases at V and 6 bases at J, with 20 bases between.

The chain uses TRBV29-1 and TRBJ2-7; D not certain. CDR3 length: 11 residues. Germline V gives CDR1 SQVTM, CDR2 ANQGSEA. V lost 6 bases, J lost 6 bases, and 12 bases lay in between. Written as DNA, the CDR3 is TGCAGCGTGGCGGCCAGCCTCGAGCAGTACTTC. As protein: CSVAASLEQYF.